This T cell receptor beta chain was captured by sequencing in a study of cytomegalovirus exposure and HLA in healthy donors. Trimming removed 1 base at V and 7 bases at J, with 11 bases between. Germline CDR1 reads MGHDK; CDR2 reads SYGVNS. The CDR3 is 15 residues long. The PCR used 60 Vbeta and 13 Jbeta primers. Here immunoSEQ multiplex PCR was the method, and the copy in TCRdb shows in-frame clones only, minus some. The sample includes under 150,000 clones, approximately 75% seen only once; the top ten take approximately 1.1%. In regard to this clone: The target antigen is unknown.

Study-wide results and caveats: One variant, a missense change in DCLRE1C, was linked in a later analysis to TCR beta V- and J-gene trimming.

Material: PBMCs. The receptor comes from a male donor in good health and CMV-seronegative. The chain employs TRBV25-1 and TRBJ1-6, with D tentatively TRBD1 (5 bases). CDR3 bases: TGTGCCAGCAGTGAATTGCGGGGGGGGAATTCACCCCTCCACTTT. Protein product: CASSELRGGNSPLHF.